The 9 T cell receptor beta chains given below trace back to one sample, sequenced in a study of blood T cell repertoires in COVID-19. Data came from immunoSEQ multiplex PCR; TCRdb stores just in-frame clones and leaves some out. The sample yields tens of thousands of clones, roughly 84% seen once. Sequenced: peripheral blood. Every receptor here comes from a man aged 65-85 years with acute or convalescent COVID-19.

The V gene is TRBV14, the J gene TRBJ2-1; tentatively, D is TRBD1 (6 bases). The CDR3 is 15 residues long. CDR1 and CDR2 from the germline V gene are SGHDN and FVKESK. V lost 0 bases and J lost 7, with 13 bases in between. The CDR3 loop reads CASSQEGNRENEQFF. CDR3 sequence (DNA): TGTGCCAGCAGCCAAGAGGGAAACAGGGAGAATGAGCAGTTCTTC.

The chain joins TRBV2 to TRBJ1-5, with D unresolved. Germline-derived CDR1 and CDR2 are SNHLY and FYNNEI. Deletions cut 0 bases from V and 7 bases from J, with 7 bases between. The CDR3 contains 13 residues. The CDR3 DNA sequence: TGTGCCAGCAGTGAAGCTCCTTTACAGCCCCAGCATTTT. Its translation: CASSEAPLQPQHF.

The chain couples TRBV19 to TRBJ1-5; D is unclear. Deletions cut 2 bases from V and 0 bases from J, with 8 bases between. This CDR3 has 15 amino acids. CDR1 and CDR2 from the germline V gene are LNHDA and SQIVND (reference sequence). The CDR3 spells CASSIQEASNQPQHF. CDR3 bases: TGTGCCAGTAGTATACAGGAGGCTAGCAATCAGCCCCAGCATTTT.

The rearrangement joins TRBV9 to TRBJ2-3; D gene uncertain. There are 14 residues in the CDR3. V lost 4 bases and J 6 bases, leaving 15 bases between the germline ends. The germline V gene has CDR1 SGDLS and CDR2 YYNGEE. The CDR3 bases are TGTGCCAGCAGCTCCCAGGTGAATATCGATACGCAGTATTTT. Protein product: CASSSQVNIDTQYF.

V gene TRBV28 combines with J gene TRBJ2-7; TRBD2 matches at 13 bases. Germline V CDR1 and CDR2: MDHEN, SYDVKM. The CDR3 is made up of 15 amino acids. The V and J ends lost 6 bases and 4 bases, in that order; junction bases with no gene match: 6. For the CDR3, the DNA is TGTGCCAGCAGAATCGGACTAGCGGGAGCGTACGAGCAGTACTTC. Its protein is CASRIGLAGAYEQYF.

CDR3 in DNA: TGTGCCAGTAGTATCGGTGCCACAGGCACTGAAGCTTTCTTT. Translated, it gives CASSIGATGTEAFF. V usage is TRBV19 and J usage is TRBJ1-1; possibly TRBD1 for D (5 bases). The CDR3 is 14 residues long. The V end lost 3 bases, the J end lost 4 bases, and 12 bases lay between the germline ends. Germline CDR1 and CDR2: LNHDA and SQIVND (reference sequence).

The V call is TRBV7-9, the J call TRBJ1-1; no reliable D call. Germline-derived CDR1 and CDR2 are SEHNR and FQNEAQ (reference sequence). V was pared by 1 base and J by 0 bases, with 9 bases between. The CDR3 runs 15 residues. The CDR3 bases are TGTGCCAGCAGCTTAGGTGTGGGCTTGAACACTGAAGCTTTCTTT. The encoded protein is CASSLGVGLNTEAFF.

This chain connects TRBV3-1 (or the pseudogene TRBV3-2) to TRBJ2-3; tentative D call: TRBD1 (5 bases). Trimming removed 1 base from V and 3 bases from J, with 8 bases in between. The length of the CDR3 is 14 residues. From germline, CDR1 is LGHDT and CDR2 YNNKEL (reference sequence). The CDR3 is CASSQGTGTDTQYF. The DNA for the CDR3 is TGTGCCAGCAGCCAAGGAACAGGTACAGATACGCAGTATTTT.

J is TRBJ2-7 and V is TRBV11-3; the match to TRBD1 covers 9 bases. Germline V CDR1 and CDR2: SGHNT, YENEEA. The CDR3 has 12 residues. V shed 5 bases, J shed 6 bases, and the junction held 2 bases outside the gene matches. DNA for the CDR3: TGTGCCAGCAGCATGACAGGGGGCGAGCAGTACTTC. Translation: CASSMTGGEQYF.